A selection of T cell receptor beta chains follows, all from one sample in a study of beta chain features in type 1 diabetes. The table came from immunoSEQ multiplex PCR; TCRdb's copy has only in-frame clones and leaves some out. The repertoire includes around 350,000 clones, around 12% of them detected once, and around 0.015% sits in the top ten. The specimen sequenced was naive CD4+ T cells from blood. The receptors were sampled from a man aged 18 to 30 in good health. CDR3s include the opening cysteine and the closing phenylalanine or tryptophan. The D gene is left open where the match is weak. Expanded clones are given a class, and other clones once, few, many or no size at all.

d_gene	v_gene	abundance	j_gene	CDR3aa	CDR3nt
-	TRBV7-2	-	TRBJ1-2	CASSSTVSYGYTF	TGTGCCAGCAGCTCGACAGTAAGCTATGGCTACACCTTC
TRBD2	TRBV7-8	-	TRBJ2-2	CASSFSSGSNTGELFF	TGTGCCAGCAGCTTTTCTAGCGGGAGTAACACCGGGGAGCTGTTTTTT
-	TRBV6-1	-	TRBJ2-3	CASSYRQGRDTQYF	TGTGCCAGCAGTTATCGGCAGGGTAGAGATACGCAGTATTTT
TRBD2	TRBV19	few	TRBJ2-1	CASNKLAGVYNEQFF	TGTGCCAGTAATAAACTAGCGGGAGTTTACAATGAGCAGTTCTTC
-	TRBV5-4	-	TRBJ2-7	CASSRSDEQYF	TGTGCCAGCAGCCGTAGCGACGAGCAGTACTTC
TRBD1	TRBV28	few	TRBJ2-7	CASSLRGQGIGEQYF	TGTGCCAGCAGTTTAAGGGGACAGGGGATAGGCGAGCAGTACTTC
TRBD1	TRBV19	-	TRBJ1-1	CASSRQGGTEAFF	TGTGCCAGTAGTCGACAGGGCGGCACTGAAGCTTTCTTT
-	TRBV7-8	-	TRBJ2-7	CASSLSRVLGEQYF	TGTGCCAGCAGCTTATCCAGGGTCCTGGGTGAGCAGTACTTC
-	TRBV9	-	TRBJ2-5	CASSVIGVGTQYF	TGTGCCAGCAGCGTAATCGGGGTGGGGACCCAGTACTTC
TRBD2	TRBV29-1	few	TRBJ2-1	CSVEGLAASIEQFF	TGCAGCGTAGAGGGACTAGCGGCGTCGATTGAGCAGTTCTTC
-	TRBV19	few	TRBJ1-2	CASRERVWDYGYTF	TGTGCCAGTCGCGAGAGGGTTTGGGACTATGGCTACACCTTC
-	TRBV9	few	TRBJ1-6	CASRTGTSYNSPLHF	TGTGCCAGCAGGACAGGAACCTCCTATAATTCACCCCTCCACTTT
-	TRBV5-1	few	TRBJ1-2	CASSLKTAYGYTF	TGCGCCAGCAGCTTGAAGACAGCTTATGGCTACACCTTC
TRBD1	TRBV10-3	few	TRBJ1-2	CAIQGAGGYTF	TGTGCCATCCAGGGGGCCGGAGGCTACACCTTC
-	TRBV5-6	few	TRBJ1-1	CASSHRVFTEAFF	TGTGCCAGCAGCCACAGGGTGTTCACTGAAGCTTTCTTT
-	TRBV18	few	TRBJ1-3	CASSPGQGNTIYF	TGTGCCAGCTCACCCGGACAGGGAAACACCATATATTTT
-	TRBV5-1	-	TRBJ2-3	CASSLFLPGDKFSTDTQYF	TGCGCCAGCAGCTTGTTTTTGCCAGGGGATAAGTTTAGCACAGATACGCAGTATTTT
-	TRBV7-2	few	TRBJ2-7	CASSSQGTAISYEQYF	TGTGCCAGCAGCTCGCAGGGGACCGCTATCTCCTACGAGCAGTACTTC
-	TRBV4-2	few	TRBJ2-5	CASSQESRVQETQYF	TGTGCCAGCAGCCAAGAGTCAAGAGTCCAAGAGACCCAGTACTTC
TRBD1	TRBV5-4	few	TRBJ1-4	CASSPQWTGDNEKLFF	TGCGCCAGCAGCCCCCAATGGACAGGGGATAATGAAAAACTGTTTTTT
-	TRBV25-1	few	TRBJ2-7	CASSPQGYEQYF	TGTGCCAGCAGCCCACAGGGCTACGAGCAGTACTTC
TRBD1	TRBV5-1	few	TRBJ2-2	CASSTGTGHYTGELFF	TGCGCCAGCAGCACCGGGACAGGCCATTACACCGGGGAGCTGTTTTTT
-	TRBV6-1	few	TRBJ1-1	CASSGQTGEAFF	TGTGCCAGCAGTGGTCAGACAGGAGAAGCTTTCTTT
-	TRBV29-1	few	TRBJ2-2	CSAGSDTGELFF	TGCAGCGCTGGTAGTGACACCGGGGAGCTGTTTTTT
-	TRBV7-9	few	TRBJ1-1	CASSLAGTHTEAFF	TGTGCCAGCAGCTTAGCCGGGACACACACTGAAGCTTTCTTT
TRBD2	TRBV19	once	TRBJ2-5	CASRATSGAMQTQYF	TGTGCCAGTAGAGCGACTAGCGGGGCGATGCAGACCCAGTACTTC
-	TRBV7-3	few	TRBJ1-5	CASSLRRGDQPQHF	TGTGCCAGCAGCTTACGCAGGGGCGACCAGCCCCAGCATTTT
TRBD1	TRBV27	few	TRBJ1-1	CASSPDRTGVATEAFF	TGTGCCAGCAGTCCCGACCGGACAGGGGTCGCCACTGAAGCTTTCTTT
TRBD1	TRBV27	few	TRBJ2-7	CASSEGTGVPLYEQYF	TGTGCCAGCAGCGAAGGGACAGGGGTCCCACTGTACGAGCAGTACTTC
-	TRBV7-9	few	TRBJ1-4	CASSFGAGGLFF	TGTGCCAGCAGCTTTGGGGCCGGGGGACTGTTTTTT
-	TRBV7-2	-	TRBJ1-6	CASSLESNSPLHF	TGTGCCAGCAGCTTAGAATCGAATTCACCCCTCCACTTT
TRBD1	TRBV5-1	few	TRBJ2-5	CASSRAGQGQGETQYF	TGCGCCAGCAGCCGCGCGGGACAGGGTCAGGGAGAGACCCAGTACTTC
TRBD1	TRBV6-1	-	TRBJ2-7	CASRSGTGGLYEQYF	TGTGCCAGCAGATCAGGGACAGGGGGCCTCTACGAGCAGTACTTC
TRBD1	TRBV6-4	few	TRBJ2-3	CASSHSGQGATDTQYF	TGTGCCAGCAGTCACTCCGGACAGGGGGCAACAGATACGCAGTATTTT
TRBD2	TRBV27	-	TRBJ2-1	CASSFSGVNNEQFF	TGTGCCAGCAGTTTTAGCGGGGTCAACAATGAGCAGTTCTTC
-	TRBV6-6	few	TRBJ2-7	CASSYFGGGGEQYF	TGTGCCAGCAGTTACTTTGGAGGGGGGGGAGAGCAGTACTTC
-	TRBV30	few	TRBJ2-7	CAWTRGTNSYEQYF	TGTGCCTGGACTAGGGGAACTAACTCCTACGAGCAGTACTTC
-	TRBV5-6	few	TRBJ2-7	CASSWGPAVQYF	TGTGCCAGCAGCTGGGGGCCCGCGGTGCAGTACTTC
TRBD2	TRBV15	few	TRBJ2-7	CATSRDASGRYEQYF	TGTGCCACCAGCAGAGATGCTAGCGGCCGCTACGAGCAGTACTTC
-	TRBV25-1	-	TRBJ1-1	CASSEWSGEAFF	TGTGCCAGCAGTGAATGGTCGGGGGAAGCTTTCTTT
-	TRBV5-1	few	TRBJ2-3	CASSLEGRESDTQYF	TGCGCCAGCAGCTTGGAGGGACGGGAGTCAGATACGCAGTATTTT
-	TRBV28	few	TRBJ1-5	CASSLGQGGRQPQHF	TGTGCCAGCAGTTTAGGGCAGGGTGGCCGACAGCCCCAGCATTTT
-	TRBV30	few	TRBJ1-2	CAWRGSDFTGYTF	TGTGCCTGGAGAGGTAGCGACTTCACAGGCTACACCTTC
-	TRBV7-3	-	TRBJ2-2	CASSPWEGVTGELFF	TGTGCCAGCAGCCCGTGGGAGGGGGTCACCGGGGAGCTGTTTTTT
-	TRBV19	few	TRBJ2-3	CASSIRGRTDTQYF	TGTGCCAGTAGTATACGGGGAAGGACAGATACGCAGTATTTT
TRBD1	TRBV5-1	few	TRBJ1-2	CASSLASDRLGYTF	TGCGCCAGCAGCTTGGCCTCGGACAGGCTGGGCTACACCTTC
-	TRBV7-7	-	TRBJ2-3	CASSLAWSSDTQYF	TGTGCTAGCAGCTTAGCGTGGAGTTCAGATACGCAGTATTTT
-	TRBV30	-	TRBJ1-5	CAWRSRGDNQPQHF	TGTGCCTGGAGGTCTCGGGGGGATAATCAGCCCCAGCATTTT
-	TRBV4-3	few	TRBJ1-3	CASSQGDGHAGNTIYF	TGCGCCAGCAGCCAGGGTGACGGACACGCTGGAAACACCATATATTTT
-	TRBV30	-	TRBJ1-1	CAWSVVAPPRAFF	TGTGCCTGGAGTGTAGTCGCCCCCCCTCGGGCTTTCTTT
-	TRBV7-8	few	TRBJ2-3	CASSYGQLFSTDTQYF	TGTGCCAGCAGCTATGGACAGCTATTTTCCACAGATACGCAGTATTTT
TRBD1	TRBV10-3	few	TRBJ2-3	CAISDWTGFTDTQYF	TGTGCCATCAGTGATTGGACAGGATTCACAGATACGCAGTATTTT
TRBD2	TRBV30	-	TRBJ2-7	CAWIGLAEHSSYEQYF	TGTGCCTGGATCGGTCTAGCGGAACACAGCTCCTACGAGCAGTACTTC
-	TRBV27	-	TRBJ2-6	CASSAASSGANVLTF	TGTGCCAGCAGTGCTGCGAGCTCTGGGGCCAACGTCCTGACTTTC
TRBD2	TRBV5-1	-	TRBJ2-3	CASSLGSSGGQDTQYF	TGCGCCAGCAGCTTGGGGTCTAGCGGGGGACAAGATACGCAGTATTTT
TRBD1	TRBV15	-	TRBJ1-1	CATSRDFGTGGAFF	TGTGCCACCAGCAGAGATTTTGGGACAGGGGGAGCTTTCTTT
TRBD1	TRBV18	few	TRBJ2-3	CASSPPRTGGSTDTQYF	TGTGCCAGCTCACCACCGAGGACAGGGGGAAGCACAGATACGCAGTATTTT